A single sample gave rise to the 2 T cell receptor beta chains below, sequenced in a study of CD4+ T cells in melanoma (dated by TCRdb to between 2020 and 2023). The library relied on the immunoSEQ multiplex PCR assay. This immuneACCESS table, as held by TCRdb, lists in-frame sequences with V and J called but not all clones. Of the missing ones, under half trace to an unresolved V gene in checked studies; the others have no known cause. The sample table shows about 110,000 clones, and about nine tenths are seen once. About 3.3% of the sample is held by the ten biggest clonotypes. Input material: peripheral blood. The receptor set was obtained from a human donor with melanoma.

Only one count was recorded for this clone. The genes are TRBV18 and TRBJ2-2, with D possibly matching TRBD2 (6 bases). The V gene's germline CDR1 is KGHSH and CDR2 LQKENI. V gave up 0 bases and J gave up 3 bases, with 11 bases separating them. CDR3 length: 16 amino acids. CDR3 sequence: CASSPPPGRDTGELFF. CDR3 sequence (DNA): TGTGCCAGCTCACCACCCCCCGGGAGAGACACCGGGGAGCTGTTTTTT.

This chain links TRBV7-9 with TRBJ1-2, with unresolved D. With 5 bases removed from V and 6 bases from J, the gap between germline ends came to 13 bases. The germline V gene encodes CDR1 SEHNR and CDR2 FQNEAQ (reference sequence). The CDR3 consists of 13 residues. The CDR3: CASSPSGFHGYTF. The CDR3 DNA sequence: TGTGCCAGCAGCCCAAGCGGGTTTCATGGCTACACCTTC. Together with reference TRBV7-9 and TRBJ1-2, the CDR3 gives the full variable domain: DTGVSQNPRHKITKRGQNVTFRCDPISEHNRLYWYRQTLGQGPEFLTYFQNEAQLEKSRLLSDRFSAERPKGSFSTLEIQRTEQGDSAMYLCASSPSGFHGYTFGSGTRLTVV.